This T cell receptor (beta chain) stems from a study of blood T cell repertoires in COVID-19. Study details: There were acute and convalescent COVID-19 samples, and they came from the United States, Italy and Spain. Sources were T cells, B-cell-depleted T cells, or PBMCs; the material itself was cDNA or gDNA.

Generated by immunoSEQ multiplex PCR, the TCRdb table keeps only in-frame clones and is missing some. The data contain around 480,000 clones, around 89% of them seen just once; the ten biggest clones take up over 10%. The V and J ends lost 0 bases and 5 bases respectively, with 14 bases between them. The CDR3 sequence is 15 residues long. Germline assignment: CDR1 SGDLS and CDR2 YYNGEE. Seattle participants joined during active infection and were tracked over time. Sequenced sample: peripheral blood. This receptor was identified in a woman aged 45-59 years with COVID-19, enrolled during active disease. This rearrangement joins TRBV9 to TRBJ1-1; perhaps TRBD1 as D (5 bases). CDR3 amino acids: CASSVAPSGGTEAFF. CDR3 nucleotides: TGTGCCAGCAGCGTAGCCCCCTCCGGGGGTACTGAAGCTTTCTTT.